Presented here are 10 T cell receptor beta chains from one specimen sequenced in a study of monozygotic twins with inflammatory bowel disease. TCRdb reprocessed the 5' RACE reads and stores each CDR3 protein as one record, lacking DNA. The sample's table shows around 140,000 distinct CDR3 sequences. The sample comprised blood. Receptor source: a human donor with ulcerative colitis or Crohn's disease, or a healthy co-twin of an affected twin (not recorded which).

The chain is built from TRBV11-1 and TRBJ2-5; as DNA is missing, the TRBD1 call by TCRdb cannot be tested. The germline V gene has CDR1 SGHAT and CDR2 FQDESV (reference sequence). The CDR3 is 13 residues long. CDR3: CASSPLDGETQYF.

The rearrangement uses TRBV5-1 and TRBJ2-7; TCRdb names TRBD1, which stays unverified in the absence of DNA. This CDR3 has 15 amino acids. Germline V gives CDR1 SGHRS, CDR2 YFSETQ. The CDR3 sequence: CASSPGTGDTYEQYF.

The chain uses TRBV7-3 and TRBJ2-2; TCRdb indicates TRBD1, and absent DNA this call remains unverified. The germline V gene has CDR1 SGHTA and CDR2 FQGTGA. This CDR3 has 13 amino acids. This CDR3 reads CASSLQGSGELSF.

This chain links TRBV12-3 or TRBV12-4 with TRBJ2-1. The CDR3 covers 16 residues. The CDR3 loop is CASSFLFGSSYNEQFF.

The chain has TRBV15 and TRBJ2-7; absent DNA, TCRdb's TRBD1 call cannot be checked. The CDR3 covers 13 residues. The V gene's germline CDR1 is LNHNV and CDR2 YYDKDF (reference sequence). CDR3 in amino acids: CAHRTGKSYEQYF.

CDR3 loop: CATSDPLNEQFF. V usage is TRBV24-1 and J usage is TRBJ2-1; TCRdb indicates TRBD1, and absent DNA this call remains unverified. The CDR3 runs to 12 residues. Germline-derived CDR1 and CDR2 are KGHDR and SFDVKD.

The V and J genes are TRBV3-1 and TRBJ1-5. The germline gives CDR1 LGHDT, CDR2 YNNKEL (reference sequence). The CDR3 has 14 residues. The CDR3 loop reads CASSQGTAGQPQHF.

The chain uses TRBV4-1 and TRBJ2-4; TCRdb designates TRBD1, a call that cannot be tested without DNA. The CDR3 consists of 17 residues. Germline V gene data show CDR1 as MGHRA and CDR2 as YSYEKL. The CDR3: CASSQPREQSSKNIQYF.

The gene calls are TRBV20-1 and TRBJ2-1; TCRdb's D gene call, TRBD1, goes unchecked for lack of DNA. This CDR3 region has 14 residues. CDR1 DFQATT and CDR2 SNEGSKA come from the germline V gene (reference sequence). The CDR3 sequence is CSYPGQGSYNEQFF.

CDR3 residues: CAWTLPRQGFYEQYF. The chain employs TRBV30 and TRBJ2-7; TCRdb picks TRBD1, but there is no DNA to check that call. The CDR3 loop spans 15 amino acids. Germline values: CDR1 GTSNPN, CDR2 SVGIG (reference sequence).